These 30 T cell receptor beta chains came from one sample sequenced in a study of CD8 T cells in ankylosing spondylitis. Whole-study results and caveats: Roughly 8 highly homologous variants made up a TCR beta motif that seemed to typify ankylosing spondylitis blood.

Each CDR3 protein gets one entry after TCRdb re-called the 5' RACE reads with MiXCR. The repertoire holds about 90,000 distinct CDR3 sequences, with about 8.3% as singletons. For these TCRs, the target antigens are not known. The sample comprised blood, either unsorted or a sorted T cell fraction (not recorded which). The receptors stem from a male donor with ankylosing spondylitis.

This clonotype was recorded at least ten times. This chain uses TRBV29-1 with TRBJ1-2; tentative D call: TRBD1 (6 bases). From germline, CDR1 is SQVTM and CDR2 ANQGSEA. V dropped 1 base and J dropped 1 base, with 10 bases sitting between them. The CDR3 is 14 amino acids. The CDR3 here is CSVEVDRFNYGYTF. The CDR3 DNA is TGCAGCGTTGAAGTGGACAGATTTAACTATGGCTACACCTTC.

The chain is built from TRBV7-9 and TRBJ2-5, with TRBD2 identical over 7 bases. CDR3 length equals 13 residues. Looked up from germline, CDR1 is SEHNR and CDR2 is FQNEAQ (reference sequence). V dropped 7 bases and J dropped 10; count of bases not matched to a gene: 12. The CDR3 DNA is TGTGCCAGCACCGCGGGGCCCCAGCGGGGCCAGTACTTC. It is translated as CASTAGPQRGQYF.

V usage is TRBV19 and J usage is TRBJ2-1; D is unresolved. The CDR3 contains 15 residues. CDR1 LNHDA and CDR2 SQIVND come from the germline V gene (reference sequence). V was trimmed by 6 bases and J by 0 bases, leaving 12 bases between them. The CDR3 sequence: CASSLGRNSYNEQFF. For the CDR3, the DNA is TGTGCCAGTAGCTTAGGGCGGAACTCCTACAATGAGCAGTTCTTC.

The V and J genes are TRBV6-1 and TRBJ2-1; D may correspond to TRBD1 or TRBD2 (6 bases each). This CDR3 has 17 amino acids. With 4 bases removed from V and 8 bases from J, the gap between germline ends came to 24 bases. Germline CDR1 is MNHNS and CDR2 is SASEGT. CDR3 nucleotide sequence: TGTGCCAGCAGTGCAGACGGAAGGGGGAGGTTGTTCGATGAGCAGTTCTTC. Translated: CASSADGRGRLFDEQFF.

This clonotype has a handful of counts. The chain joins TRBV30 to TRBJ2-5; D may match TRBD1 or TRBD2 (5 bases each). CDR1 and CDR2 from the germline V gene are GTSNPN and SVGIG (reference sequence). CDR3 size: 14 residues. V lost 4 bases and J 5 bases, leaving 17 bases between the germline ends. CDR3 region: CAWTTRLAGETQYF. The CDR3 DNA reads TGTGCCTGGACCACCCGGCTAGCAGGGGAGACCCAGTACTTC.

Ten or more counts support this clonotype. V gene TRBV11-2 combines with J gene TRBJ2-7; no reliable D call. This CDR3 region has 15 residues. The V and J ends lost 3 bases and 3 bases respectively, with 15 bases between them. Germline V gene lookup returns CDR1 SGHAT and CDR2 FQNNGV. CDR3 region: CASSFSPELSYEQYF. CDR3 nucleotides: TGTGCCAGCAGCTTTAGTCCCGAGCTAAGCTACGAGCAGTACTTC.

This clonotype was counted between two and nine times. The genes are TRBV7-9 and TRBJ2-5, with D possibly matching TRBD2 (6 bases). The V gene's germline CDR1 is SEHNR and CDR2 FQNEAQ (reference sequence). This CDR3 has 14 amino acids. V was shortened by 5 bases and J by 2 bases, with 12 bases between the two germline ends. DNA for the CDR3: TGTGCCAGCAGCCCAGTGGGGGGACAAGAGACCCAGTACTTC. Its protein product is CASSPVGGQETQYF.

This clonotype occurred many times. CDR3: CSVEEGHKYEQYF. CDR3 nucleotide sequence: TGCAGCGTTGAAGAGGGACACAAGTACGAGCAGTACTTC. The chain couples TRBV29-1 to TRBJ2-7; D is possibly TRBD1 (6 bases). This CDR3 contains 13 residues. The V end lost 0 bases, the J end lost 4 bases, and 10 bases lay between the germline ends. Germline-derived CDR1 and CDR2 are SQVTM and ANQGSEA.

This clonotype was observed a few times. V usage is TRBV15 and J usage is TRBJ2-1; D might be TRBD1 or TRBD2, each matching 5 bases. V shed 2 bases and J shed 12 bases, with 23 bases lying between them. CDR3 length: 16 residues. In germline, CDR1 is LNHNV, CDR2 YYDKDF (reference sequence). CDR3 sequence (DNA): TGTGCCACCAGCAGACCCGGAGAGGGGACGTCTCAGGGGCAGTTCTTC. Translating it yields CATSRPGEGTSQGQFF.

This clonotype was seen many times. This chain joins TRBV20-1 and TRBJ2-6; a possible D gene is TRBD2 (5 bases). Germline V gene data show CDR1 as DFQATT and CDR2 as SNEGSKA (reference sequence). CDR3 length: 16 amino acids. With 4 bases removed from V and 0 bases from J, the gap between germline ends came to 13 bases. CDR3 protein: CSATDGEFSGANVLTF. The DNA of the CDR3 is TGCAGTGCTACGGACGGGGAATTCTCTGGGGCCAACGTCCTGACTTTC.

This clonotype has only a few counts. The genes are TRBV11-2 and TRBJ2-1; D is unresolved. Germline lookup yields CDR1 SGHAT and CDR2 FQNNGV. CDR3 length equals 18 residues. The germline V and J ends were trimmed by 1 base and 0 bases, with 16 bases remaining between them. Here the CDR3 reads CASSLGRVDGRSYNEQFF. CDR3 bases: TGTGCCAGCAGCTTAGGAAGGGTAGACGGCCGCTCCTACAATGAGCAGTTCTTC.

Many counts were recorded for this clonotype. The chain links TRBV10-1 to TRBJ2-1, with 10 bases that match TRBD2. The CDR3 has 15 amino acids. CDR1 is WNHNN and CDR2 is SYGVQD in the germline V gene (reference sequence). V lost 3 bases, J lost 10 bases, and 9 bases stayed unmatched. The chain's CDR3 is CASSERTSGLLEQFF. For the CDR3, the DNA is TGCGCCAGCAGTGAAAGGACTAGCGGATTACTAGAGCAGTTCTTC.

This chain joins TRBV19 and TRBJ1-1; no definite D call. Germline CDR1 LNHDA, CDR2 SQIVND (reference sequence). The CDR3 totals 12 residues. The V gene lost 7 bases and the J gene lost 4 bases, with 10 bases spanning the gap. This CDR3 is CASKWGSTEAFF. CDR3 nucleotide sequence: TGTGCCAGTAAGTGGGGATCCACTGAAGCTTTCTTT.

This CDR3 reads CASRPQGARGTQYF. The CDR3, as DNA: TGTGCCAGCAGACCTCAAGGAGCCCGGGGTACGCAGTATTTT. The chain has TRBV28 and TRBJ2-3; possible D gene TRBD2, 5 bases. Trimming removed 6 bases at V and 8 bases at J, with 18 bases between. The CDR3 sequence is 14 residues long. Germline V gene data show CDR1 as MDHEN and CDR2 as SYDVKM.

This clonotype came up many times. This CDR3 is CASGRNGEYGYTF. CDR3 in DNA: TGTGCCAGCGGACGGAACGGTGAATATGGCTACACCTTC. The rearrangement links TRBV4-2 to TRBJ1-2, with D uncertain. The CDR3 consists of 13 residues. The V end was cut by 8 bases, the J end by 5 bases, with 15 bases between. Germline lookup yields CDR1 LGHNA and CDR2 YNFKEQ.

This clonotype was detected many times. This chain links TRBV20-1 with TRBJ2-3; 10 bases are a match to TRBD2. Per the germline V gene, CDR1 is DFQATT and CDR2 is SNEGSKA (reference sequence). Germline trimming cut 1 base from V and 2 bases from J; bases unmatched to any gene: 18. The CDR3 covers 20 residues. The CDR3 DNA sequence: TGCAGTGCTAGAGGAGAACCAGCGGGAGGGCCAGGAGGGCCCACAGATACGCAGTATTTT. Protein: CSARGEPAGGPGGPTDTQYF.

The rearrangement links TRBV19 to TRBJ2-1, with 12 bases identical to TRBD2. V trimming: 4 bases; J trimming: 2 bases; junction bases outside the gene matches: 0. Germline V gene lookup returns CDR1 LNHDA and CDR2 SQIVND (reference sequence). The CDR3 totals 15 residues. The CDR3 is CASSTSGGAYNEQFF. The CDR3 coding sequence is TGTGCCAGTAGTACTAGCGGGGGGGCCTACAATGAGCAGTTCTTC. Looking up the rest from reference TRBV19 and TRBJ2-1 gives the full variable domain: DGGITQSPKYLFRKEGQNVTLSCEQNLNHDAMYWYRQDPGQGLRLIYYSQIVNDFQKGDIAEGYSVSREKKESFPLTVTSAQKNPTAFYLCASSTSGGAYNEQFFGPGTRLTVL.

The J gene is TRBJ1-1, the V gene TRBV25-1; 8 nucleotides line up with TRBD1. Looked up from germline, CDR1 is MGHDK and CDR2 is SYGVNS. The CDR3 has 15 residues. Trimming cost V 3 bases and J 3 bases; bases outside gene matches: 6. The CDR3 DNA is TGTGCCAGCAGTGATCCTCAGGGGGCGGACACTGAAGCTTTCTTT. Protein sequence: CASSDPQGADTEAFF.

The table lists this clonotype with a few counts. CDR3 bases: TGTGCCAGCACCGACAGCCTAGCCAAAAACATTCAGTACTTC. This gives the protein CASTDSLAKNIQYF. The chain combines TRBV7-8 with TRBJ2-4; the D gene is possibly TRBD1 (5 bases). Trimming pared 7 bases from V and 0 bases from J, leaving 10 bases between. The CDR3 is 14 residues long. CDR1 is SGHVS and CDR2 is FQNEAQ in the germline V gene.

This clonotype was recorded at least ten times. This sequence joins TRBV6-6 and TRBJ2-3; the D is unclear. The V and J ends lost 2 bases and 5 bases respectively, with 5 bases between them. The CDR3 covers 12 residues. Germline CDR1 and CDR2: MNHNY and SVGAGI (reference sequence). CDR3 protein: CASSYMGDTQYF. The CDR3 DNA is TGTGCCAGCAGTTACATGGGAGATACGCAGTATTTT.

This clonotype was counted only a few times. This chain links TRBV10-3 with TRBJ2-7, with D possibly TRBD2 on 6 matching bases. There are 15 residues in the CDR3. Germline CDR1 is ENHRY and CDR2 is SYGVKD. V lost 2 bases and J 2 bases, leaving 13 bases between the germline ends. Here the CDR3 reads CAISEGGSSAYEQYV. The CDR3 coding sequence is TGTGCCATCAGTGAGGGGGGGTCCTCCGCCTACGAGCAGTACGTC.

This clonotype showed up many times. DNA for the CDR3: TGTGCCACCAGTCGGGGGACTTCCTACAATGAGCAGTTCTTC. It codes for CATSRGTSYNEQFF. The chain uses TRBV24-1 and TRBJ2-1, with D possibly being TRBD2 (6 bases). The length of the CDR3 is 14 residues. Trimming stripped 6 bases from V and 1 base from J, with 9 bases between. CDR1 and CDR2 from the germline V gene are KGHDR and SFDVKD.

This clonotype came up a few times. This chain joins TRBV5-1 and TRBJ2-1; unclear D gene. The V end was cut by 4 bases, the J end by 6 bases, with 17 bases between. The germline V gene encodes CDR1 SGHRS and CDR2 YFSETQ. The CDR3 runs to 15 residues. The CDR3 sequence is CASSPSARSSNEQFF. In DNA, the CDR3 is TGCGCCAGCAGCCCTTCCGCCCGGAGCTCCAATGAGCAGTTCTTC. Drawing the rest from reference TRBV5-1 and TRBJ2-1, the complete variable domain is KAGVTQTPRYLIKTRGQQVTLSCSPISGHRSVSWYQQTPGQGLQFLFEYFSETQRNKGNFPGRFSGRQFSNSRSEMNVSTLELGDSALYLCASSPSARSSNEQFFGPGTRLTVL.

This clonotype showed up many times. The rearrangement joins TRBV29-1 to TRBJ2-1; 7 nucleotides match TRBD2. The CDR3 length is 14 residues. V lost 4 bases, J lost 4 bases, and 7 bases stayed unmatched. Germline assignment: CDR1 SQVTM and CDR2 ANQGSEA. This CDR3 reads CSVGGGDYYNEQFF. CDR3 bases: TGCAGCGTTGGAGGCGGGGACTATTACAATGAGCAGTTCTTC.

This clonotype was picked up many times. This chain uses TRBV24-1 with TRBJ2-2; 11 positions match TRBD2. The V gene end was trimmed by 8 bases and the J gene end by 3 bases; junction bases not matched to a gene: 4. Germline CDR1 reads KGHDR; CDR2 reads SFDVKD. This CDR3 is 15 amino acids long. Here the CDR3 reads CATTSGLADTGELFF. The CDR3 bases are TGTGCCACCACCTCGGGACTAGCGGACACCGGGGAGCTGTTTTTT.

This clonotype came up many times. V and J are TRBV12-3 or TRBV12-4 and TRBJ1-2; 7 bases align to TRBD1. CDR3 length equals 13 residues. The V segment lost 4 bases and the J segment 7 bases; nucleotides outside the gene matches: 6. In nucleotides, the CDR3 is TGTGCCAGCAGTTCCTCAGGGGGGTCTGGCTACACCTTC. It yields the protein CASSSSGGSGYTF.

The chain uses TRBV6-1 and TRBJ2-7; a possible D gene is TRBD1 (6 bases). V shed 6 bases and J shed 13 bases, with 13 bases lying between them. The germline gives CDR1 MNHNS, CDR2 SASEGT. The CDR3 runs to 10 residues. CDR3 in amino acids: CASRGGSTYF. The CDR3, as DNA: TGTGCCAGCAGAGGGGGATCTACCTACTTC.

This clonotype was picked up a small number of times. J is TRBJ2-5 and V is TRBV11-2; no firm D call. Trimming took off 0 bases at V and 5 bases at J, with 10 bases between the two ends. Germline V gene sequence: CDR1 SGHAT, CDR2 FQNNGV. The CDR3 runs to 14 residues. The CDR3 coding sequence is TGTGCCAGCAGCTTAGATCCGGCCAGGGAGACCCAGTACTTC. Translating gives CASSLDPARETQYF. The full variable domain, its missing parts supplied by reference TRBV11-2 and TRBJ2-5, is EAGVAQSPRYKIIEKRQSVAFWCNPISGHATLYWYQQILGQGPKLLIQFQNNGVVDDSQLPKDRFSAERLKGVDSTLKIQPAKLEDSAVYLCASSLDPARETQYFGPGTRLLVL.

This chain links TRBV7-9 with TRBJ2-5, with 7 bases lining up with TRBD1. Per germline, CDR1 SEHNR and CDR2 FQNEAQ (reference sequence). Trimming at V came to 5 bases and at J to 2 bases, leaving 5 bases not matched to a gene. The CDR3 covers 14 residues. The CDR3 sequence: CASSTWTGQETQYF. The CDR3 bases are TGTGCCAGCAGCACATGGACAGGACAAGAGACCCAGTACTTC. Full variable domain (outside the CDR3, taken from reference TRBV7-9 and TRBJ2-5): DTGVSQNPRHKITKRGQNVTFRCDPISEHNRLYWYRQTLGQGPEFLTYFQNEAQLEKSRLLSDRFSAERPKGSFSTLEIQRTEQGDSAMYLCASSTWTGQETQYFGPGTRLLVL.

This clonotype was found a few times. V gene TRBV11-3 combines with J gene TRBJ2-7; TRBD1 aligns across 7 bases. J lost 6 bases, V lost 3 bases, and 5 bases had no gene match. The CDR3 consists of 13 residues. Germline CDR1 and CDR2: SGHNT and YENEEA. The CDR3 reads CASSLGNRGEQYV. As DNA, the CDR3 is TGTGCCAGCAGCTTGGGTAACAGGGGCGAGCAGTACGTC.